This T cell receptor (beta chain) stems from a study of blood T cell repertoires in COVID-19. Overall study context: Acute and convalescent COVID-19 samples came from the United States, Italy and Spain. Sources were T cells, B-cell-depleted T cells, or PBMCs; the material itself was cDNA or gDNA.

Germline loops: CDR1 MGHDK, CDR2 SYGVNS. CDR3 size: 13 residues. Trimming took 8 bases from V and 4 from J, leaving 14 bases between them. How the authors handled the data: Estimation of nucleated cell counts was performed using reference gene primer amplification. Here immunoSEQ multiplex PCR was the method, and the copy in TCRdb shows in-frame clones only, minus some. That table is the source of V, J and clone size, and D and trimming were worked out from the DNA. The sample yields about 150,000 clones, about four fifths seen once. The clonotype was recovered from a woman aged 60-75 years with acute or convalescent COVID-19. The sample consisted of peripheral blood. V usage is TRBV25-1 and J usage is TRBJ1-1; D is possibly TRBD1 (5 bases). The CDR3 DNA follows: TGTGCCAGCTTGAGATCGGGGGGCACTGAAGCTTTCTTT. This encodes CASLRSGGTEAFF.